Presented here are 12 T cell receptor beta chains from one specimen sequenced in a study of blood T cell repertoires in COVID-19. Assay used: immunoSEQ multiplex PCR; TCRdb lists only in-frame clones, some missing. Of approximately 210,000 clones in the sample, over 75% were seen once. What was sequenced was PBMCs or T cells enriched from blood (not recorded which). These receptors came from an older woman who had recovered from COVID-19.

The J gene is TRBJ1-4, the V gene TRBV5-1, with 12 nucleotides matching TRBD1. The CDR3 totals 15 residues. Germline CDR1 SGHRS, CDR2 YFSETQ. The V and J ends lost 1 base and 8 bases, in that order; junction bases with no gene match: 3. DNA of the CDR3: TGCGCCAGCAGCTTGCCCGGGACAGGGGGCGAAAAACTGTTTTTT. Protein: CASSLPGTGGEKLFF. The whole variable domain, remainder taken from reference TRBV5-1 and TRBJ1-4, is KAGVTQTPRYLIKTRGQQVTLSCSPISGHRSVSWYQQTPGQGLQFLFEYFSETQRNKGNFPGRFSGRQFSNSRSEMNVSTLELGDSALYLCASSLPGTGGEKLFFGSGTQLSVL.

The chain is built from TRBV4-3 and TRBJ2-7, with TRBD1 as a possible D gene (7 bases). This CDR3 has 14 amino acids. V lost 1 base and J lost 3, with 10 bases in between. Germline CDR1 reads LGHNA; CDR2 reads YSLEER. The CDR3 DNA reads as TGCGCCAGCAGCCAAGCAGGGGGGTACTACGAGCAGTACTTC. Encoded protein: CASSQAGGYYEQYF.

V and J are TRBV3-1 (or the pseudogene TRBV3-2) and TRBJ1-1; possibly TRBD1 for D (6 bases). V lost 2 bases and J 2 bases, leaving 15 bases between the germline ends. The germline V gene has CDR1 LGHDT and CDR2 YNNKEL (reference sequence). The CDR3 consists of 16 residues. The CDR3 DNA reads TGTGCCAGCAGCCAAAAGATCACAGGGCCTAACACTGAAGCTTTCTTT. Translation: CASSQKITGPNTEAFF.

A few counts support this clone. The CDR3 sequence is CAITEEQGRGAPLHF. In DNA, the CDR3 is TGTGCCATCACCGAAGAACAGGGGCGAGGGGCACCCCTCCACTTT. This chain uses TRBV10-3 with TRBJ1-6; 7 nucleotides agree with TRBD1. Per germline, CDR1 ENHRY and CDR2 SYGVKD. The CDR3 length is 15 residues. V shed 7 bases and J 11 bases; nucleotides not matched to a gene: 14.

This chain connects TRBV5-4 to TRBJ1-1; no firm D call. Per germline, CDR1 SGHNT and CDR2 YYREEE (reference sequence). The V end was cut by 4 bases, the J end by 0 bases, with 16 bases between. This CDR3 spans 16 amino acids. The CDR3 sequence is CASSPNGVLMNTEAFF. CDR3 bases: TGTGCCAGCAGCCCAAACGGGGTTCTCATGAACACTGAAGCTTTCTTT.

The rearrangement joins TRBV5-5 to TRBJ1-5, with 9 positions matching TRBD1. V was pared by 5 bases and J by 4 bases, with 4 bases of the junction left unmatched. The germline V gene has CDR1 SGHKS and CDR2 YYEKEE (reference sequence). The CDR3 totals 14 residues. CDR3 residues: CASSYDRGNQPQHF. The CDR3 nucleotides are TGTGCCAGCAGTTACGACAGGGGGAATCAGCCCCAGCATTTT.

The chain joins TRBV18 to TRBJ1-1; possibly TRBD1 for D (6 bases). Germline V gene lookup returns CDR1 KGHSH and CDR2 LQKENI. The CDR3 extends over 14 amino acids. Trimming removed 2 bases from V and 5 bases from J, with 12 bases in between. CDR3: CASSPSTGRTEAFF. In DNA, the CDR3 is TGTGCCAGCTCACCATCGACAGGTAGGACTGAAGCTTTCTTT.

CDR3 coding DNA: TGTGCCAGCAGCTACTCCTACCGTTACAATGAGCAGTTCTTC. It encodes CASSYSYRYNEQFF. The rearrangement joins TRBV2 to TRBJ2-1; D uncertain. From germline, CDR1 is SNHLY and CDR2 FYNNEI. Trimming took 6 bases from V and 4 from J, leaving 13 bases between them. This CDR3 has 14 residues.

The rearrangement uses TRBV5-1 and TRBJ1-6, with TRBD1 as a possible D gene (5 bases). Germline V gene data show CDR1 as SGHRS and CDR2 as YFSETQ. V was pared by 3 bases and J by 3 bases, with 10 bases between. The CDR3 has 15 residues. CDR3 DNA sequence: TGCGCCAGCAGCTCTACAGGCGACTATAATTCACCCCTCCACTTT. Residues: CASSSTGDYNSPLHF.

V usage is TRBV18 and J usage is TRBJ1-5; D remains unclear. The CDR3 consists of 14 residues. The germline V gene encodes CDR1 KGHSH and CDR2 LQKENI. V was trimmed by 2 bases and J by 7 bases, leaving 12 bases between them. CDR3 sequence (DNA): TGTGCCAGCTCACCATTAGGAGGCAGGCAGCCCCAGCATTTT. Residues: CASSPLGGRQPQHF. Looking up the rest from reference TRBV18 and TRBJ1-5 gives the full variable domain: NAGVMQNPRHLVRRRGQEARLRCSPMKGHSHVYWYRQLPEEGLKFMVYLQKENIIDESGMPKERFSAEFPKEGPSILRIQQVVRGDSAAYFCASSPLGGRQPQHFGDGTRLSIL.

This clone has more than one count but fewer than ten. V and J are TRBV27 and TRBJ1-1; D is ambiguous. The germline V and J ends were trimmed by 3 bases and 2 bases, with 10 bases remaining between them. Germline values: CDR1 MNHEY, CDR2 SMNVEV (reference sequence). The CDR3 is 14 residues long. The DNA of the CDR3 is TGTGCCAGCAGTTTTCAGGAGGGAAACACTGAAGCTTTCTTT. Residues: CASSFQEGNTEAFF.

The chain has TRBV5-8 and TRBJ1-2; D might be TRBD1 (5 bases). Germline V gene sequence: CDR1 SGHTS, CDR2 YDEGEE. The CDR3 spans 14 residues. V was trimmed by 4 bases and J by 3 bases, leaving 13 bases between them. The CDR3 loop is CASSSQGIYYGYTF. The CDR3 nucleotides read TGTGCCAGCAGCAGCCAGGGTATTTACTATGGCTACACCTTC.